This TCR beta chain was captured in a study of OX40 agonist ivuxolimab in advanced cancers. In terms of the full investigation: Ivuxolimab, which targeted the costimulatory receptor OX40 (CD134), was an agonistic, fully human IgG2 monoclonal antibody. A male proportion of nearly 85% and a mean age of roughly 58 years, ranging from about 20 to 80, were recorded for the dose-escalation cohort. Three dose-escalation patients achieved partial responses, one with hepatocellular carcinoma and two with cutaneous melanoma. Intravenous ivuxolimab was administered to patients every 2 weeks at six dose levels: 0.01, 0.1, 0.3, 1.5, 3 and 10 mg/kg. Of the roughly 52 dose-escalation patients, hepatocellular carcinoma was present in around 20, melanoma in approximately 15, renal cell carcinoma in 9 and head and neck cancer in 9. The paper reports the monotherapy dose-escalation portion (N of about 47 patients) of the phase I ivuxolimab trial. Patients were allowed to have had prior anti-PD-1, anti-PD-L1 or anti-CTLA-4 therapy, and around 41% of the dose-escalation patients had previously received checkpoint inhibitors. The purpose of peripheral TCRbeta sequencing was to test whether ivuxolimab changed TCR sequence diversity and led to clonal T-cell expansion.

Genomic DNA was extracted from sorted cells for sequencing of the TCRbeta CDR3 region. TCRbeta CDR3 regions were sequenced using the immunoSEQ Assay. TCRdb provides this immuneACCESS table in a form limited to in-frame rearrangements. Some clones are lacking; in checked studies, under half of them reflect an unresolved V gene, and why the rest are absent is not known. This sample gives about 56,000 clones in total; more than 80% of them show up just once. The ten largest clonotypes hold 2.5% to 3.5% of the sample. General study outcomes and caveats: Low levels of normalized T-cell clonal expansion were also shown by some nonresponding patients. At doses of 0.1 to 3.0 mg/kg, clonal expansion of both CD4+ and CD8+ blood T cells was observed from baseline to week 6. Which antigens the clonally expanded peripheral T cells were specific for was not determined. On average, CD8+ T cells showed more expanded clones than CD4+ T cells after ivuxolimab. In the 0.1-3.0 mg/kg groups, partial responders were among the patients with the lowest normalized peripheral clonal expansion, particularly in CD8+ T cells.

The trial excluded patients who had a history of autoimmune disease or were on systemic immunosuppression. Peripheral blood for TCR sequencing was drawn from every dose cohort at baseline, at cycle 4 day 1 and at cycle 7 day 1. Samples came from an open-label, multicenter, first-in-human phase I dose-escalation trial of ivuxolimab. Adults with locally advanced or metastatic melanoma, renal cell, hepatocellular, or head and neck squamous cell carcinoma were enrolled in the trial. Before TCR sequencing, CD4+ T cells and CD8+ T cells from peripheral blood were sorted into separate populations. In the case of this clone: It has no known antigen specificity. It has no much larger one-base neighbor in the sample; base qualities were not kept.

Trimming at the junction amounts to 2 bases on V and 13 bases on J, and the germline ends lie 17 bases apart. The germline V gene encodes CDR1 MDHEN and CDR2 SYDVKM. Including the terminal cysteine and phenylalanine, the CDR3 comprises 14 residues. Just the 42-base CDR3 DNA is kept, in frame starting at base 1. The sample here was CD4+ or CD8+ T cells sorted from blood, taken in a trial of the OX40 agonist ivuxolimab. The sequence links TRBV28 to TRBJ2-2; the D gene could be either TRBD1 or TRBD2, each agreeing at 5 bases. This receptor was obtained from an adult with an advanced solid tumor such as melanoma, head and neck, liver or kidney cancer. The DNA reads TGTGCCAGCAGTTTAGGGACCTCCCTTGTGTGGCTGTTTTTT. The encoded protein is CASSLGTSLVWLFF.